The 23 T cell receptor beta chains below all came from one sample that was sequenced in a study of early T cells in non-severe SARS-CoV-2 infection (dated by TCRdb to the early 2020s). Library prep was done by 5' RACE. Sequencing used a NextSeq 500. TCRdb reanalyzed the raw reads on its own, using fastp at Q25 for trimming and MiXCR for clone calling, and kept in-frame beta chains. Each CDR3 protein gets just one entry, which takes the most common genes and DNA from the rows behind it. A total of tens of thousands of distinct CDR3 sequences appear in this sample, over 9% of them only once. Approximately 15% of the sample is held by the ten biggest clonotypes. Specimen: whole blood. The receptors were gathered from an adult who was a healthcare worker with PCR-confirmed SARS-CoV-2 infection or an uninfected control (not recorded which).

The sample holds many counts of this clonotype. CDR3 DNA: TGTGCCAGCAGCCGGGCGGGGGGCCCCTACGAGCAGTACTTC. It codes for CASSRAGGPYEQYF. The chain carries TRBV11-2 and TRBJ2-7, with 8 bases lining up with TRBD2. Per germline, CDR1 SGHAT and CDR2 FQNNGV. J gave up 2 bases and V 5 bases, and 5 bases lay outside the gene matches. The CDR3 length is 14 residues.

The rearrangement uses TRBV9 and TRBJ2-2; D is unclear. V dropped 2 bases and J dropped 6 bases, with 8 bases sitting between them. This CDR3 has 13 residues. Germline V gene sequence: CDR1 SGDLS, CDR2 YYNGEE. CDR3 in DNA: TGTGCCAGCAGCGTTGACCCGCCCGGGGAGCTGTTTTTT. Translation: CASSVDPPGELFF.

V usage is TRBV20-1 and J usage is TRBJ2-5; 10 bases align to TRBD1. Germline V lookup: CDR1 DFQATT, CDR2 SNEGSKA (reference sequence). Unmatched junction bases numbered 12, after V lost 6 bases and J lost 5 bases. The CDR3 sequence is 15 residues long. The CDR3 loop is CSASGTGASPETQYF. CDR3 DNA sequence: TGCAGTGCCTCCGGGACAGGGGCTTCGCCCGAGACCCAGTACTTC.

In its sample, this clonotype was seen many times. The J gene is TRBJ1-2, the V gene TRBV4-3; D unclear. CDR1 is LGHNA, CDR2 YSLEER, per germline. V shed 0 bases and J shed 1 base, with 9 bases lying between them. CDR3 size: 15 residues. CDR3 DNA: TGCGCCAGCAGCCAAGAGTGGTCGATTAACTATGGCTACACCTTC. Amino acid sequence: CASSQEWSINYGYTF.

This clonotype was seen many times. This sequence joins TRBV19 and TRBJ1-1, with no clear D. The V end was cut by 7 bases, the J end by 0 bases, with 3 bases between. Germline CDR1 LNHDA, CDR2 SQIVND (reference sequence). This CDR3 has 11 residues. The CDR3 DNA sequence: TGTGCCAGTACCGTGAACACTGAAGCTTTCTTT. Its translation: CASTVNTEAFF.

The sample holds many counts of this clonotype. The CDR3, as DNA: TGTGCCAGCAGCTTGGGTAGACCGGGGCCCTCCTACGAGCAGTACTTC. Protein: CASSLGRPGPSYEQYF. The rearrangement uses TRBV5-4 and TRBJ2-7, with D perhaps assigned TRBD1 or TRBD2 (5 bases each). This CDR3 has 16 amino acids. The ends were cut back, 0 bases at V and 0 bases at J, with 13 bases in the middle. Per the germline V gene, CDR1 is SGHNT and CDR2 is YYREEE (reference sequence).

V is TRBV15 and J is TRBJ2-3; D may be TRBD1 or TRBD2 (5 bases each). Germline assignment: CDR1 LNHNV and CDR2 YYDKDF (reference sequence). V dropped 3 bases and J dropped 6 bases, with 16 bases sitting between them. The CDR3 is 15 residues long. The CDR3 loop is CATSRGSAGTDTQYF. CDR3 coding DNA: TGTGCCACCAGCAGGGGGTCGGCTGGGACGGATACGCAGTATTTT.

The V call is TRBV4-1, the J call TRBJ2-7, with 9 bases aligning to TRBD2. The CDR3 has 15 residues. The J segment lost 4 bases and the V segment lost 1 base, leaving 5 bases of the junction unmatched. Germline assignment: CDR1 MGHRA and CDR2 YSYEKL. The CDR3 sequence: CASSQGRGGDYEQYF. CDR3 in DNA: TGCGCCAGCAGCCAAGGGCGCGGGGGGGATTACGAGCAGTACTTC.

This clonotype was recorded a few times. J is TRBJ2-1 and V is TRBV7-2; 7 positions match TRBD2. The V and J ends lost 1 base and 16 bases, in that order; junction bases with no gene match: 10. This CDR3 region has 13 residues. Germline V gives CDR1 SGHTA, CDR2 FQGNSA. The chain's CDR3 is CASSLVAGVSPFF. CDR3 DNA sequence: TGTGCCAGCAGCTTAGTCGCGGGAGTTTCCCCTTTCTTC.

The sample holds many counts of this clonotype. The chain uses TRBV2 and TRBJ2-5, with 12 bases fitting TRBD2. The CDR3 consists of 17 residues. The trim removed 6 bases at V and 1 base at J, leaving 9 bases unmatched. From germline, CDR1 is SNHLY and CDR2 FYNNEI. CDR3 DNA: TGTGCCAGCAGCCTAGGACTAGCGGGGAACTTCCAAGAGACCCAGTACTTC. Translated, it gives CASSLGLAGNFQETQYF. Based on the CDR3 plus reference TRBV2 and TRBJ2-5, the full variable domain is EPEVTQTPSHQVTQMGQEVILRCVPISNHLYFYWYRQILGQKVEFLVSFYNNEISEKSEIFDDQFSVERPDGSNFTLKIRSTKLEDSAMYFCASSLGLAGNFQETQYFGPGTRLLVL.

This clonotype has a handful of counts. J is TRBJ2-7 and V is TRBV7-9, with unresolved D. Germline V gene lookup returns CDR1 SEHNR and CDR2 FQNEAQ (reference sequence). The length of the CDR3 is 12 residues. V gave up 5 bases and J gave up 5 bases, with 10 bases separating them. The CDR3, as DNA: TGTGCCAGCAGCCAGTCGCTTGACGAGCAGTACTTC. Its translation: CASSQSLDEQYF.

The rearrangement joins TRBV28 to TRBJ2-2; maybe TRBD1 (6 bases). The CDR3 is 14 amino acids. CDR1 is MDHEN and CDR2 is SYDVKM in the germline V gene. The germline V and J ends were trimmed by 4 bases and 5 bases, with 11 bases remaining between them. The CDR3 DNA follows: TGTGCCAGCAGTTCGGACAGACTGACCGGGGAGCTGTTTTTT. It yields the protein CASSSDRLTGELFF.

The chain is built from TRBV11-1 and TRBJ2-3; D call uncertain. V shed 2 bases and J shed 5 bases, with 8 bases lying between them. Germline V gene data show CDR1 as SGHAT and CDR2 as FQDESV (reference sequence). The CDR3 spans 13 residues. The CDR3 reads CASSLFRKDTQYF. The CDR3 coding sequence is TGTGCCAGCAGCTTATTCAGGAAAGATACGCAGTATTTT.

This clonotype has a count of ten or more. The V gene is TRBV7-2, the J gene TRBJ2-3; D call uncertain. Germline V gives CDR1 SGHTA, CDR2 FQGNSA. V was trimmed by 5 bases and J by 4 bases, leaving 10 bases between them. The CDR3 loop spans 13 amino acids. The CDR3 DNA follows: TGTGCCAGCAGCCCTAGGAAGGCAGATACGCAGTATTTT. Amino acids: CASSPRKADTQYF.

This clonotype turned up a few times. V and J are TRBV4-1 and TRBJ2-2, with 15 bases matching TRBD2. Trimming at V came to 4 bases and at J to 1 base, leaving 7 bases not matched to a gene. The length of the CDR3 is 19 residues. The germline CDR1 and CDR2 sequences are MGHRA and YSYEKL. The CDR3 region is CASSPRTSGGAWNTGELFF. CDR3 coding DNA: TGCGCCAGCAGCCCCCGGACTAGCGGGGGGGCCTGGAACACCGGGGAGCTGTTTTTT.

This clonotype appeared a few times. The chain recombines TRBV5-1 with TRBJ2-1, with TRBD2 matching 9 bases. CDR3 length equals 17 residues. J lost 4 bases, V lost 0 bases, and 8 bases had no gene match. Germline lookup yields CDR1 SGHRS and CDR2 YFSETQ. The CDR3 bases are TGCGCCAGCAGCTTGGAGATTAGCGGGAGAATTTACAATGAGCAGTTCTTC. Protein: CASSLEISGRIYNEQFF.

This clonotype appeared many times. The rearrangement links TRBV4-1 to TRBJ1-2; 8 bases match TRBD1. Trimming removed 1 base from V and 3 bases from J; junction bases left unmatched: 1. Germline CDR1 reads MGHRA; CDR2 reads YSYEKL. This CDR3 is 14 amino acids long. The CDR3 protein is CASSQADRDYGYTF. The CDR3 DNA is TGCGCCAGCAGCCAAGCGGACAGGGACTATGGCTACACCTTC.

The chain has TRBV5-1 and TRBJ1-1, with a tentative D call TRBD1 (5 bases). V was pared by 3 bases and J by 1 base, with 16 bases between. Germline CDR1 is SGHRS and CDR2 is YFSETQ. The CDR3 consists of 16 residues. The CDR3: CASSSYGPGQNTEAFF. The CDR3 nucleotides are TGCGCCAGCAGCTCCTACGGCCCGGGGCAGAACACTGAAGCTTTCTTT.

Many counts were recorded for this clonotype. This chain links TRBV29-1 with TRBJ1-1, with D perhaps TRBD1 (5 bases). This CDR3 is built from 13 residues. The germline CDR1 and CDR2 sequences are SQVTM and ANQGSEA. The germline V and J ends were trimmed by 3 bases and 1 base, with 9 bases remaining between them. The chain's CDR3 is CSVDPGTNTEAFF. The CDR3 DNA reads as TGCAGCGTTGACCCAGGGACGAACACTGAAGCTTTCTTT. Looking up the rest from reference TRBV29-1 and TRBJ1-1 gives the full variable domain: SAVISQKPSRDICQRGTSLTIQCQVDSQVTMMFWYRQQPGQSLTLIATANQGSEATYESGFVIDKFPISRPNLTFSTLTVSNMSPEDSSIYLCSVDPGTNTEAFFGQGTRLTVV.

The V gene is TRBV7-2, the J gene TRBJ1-4; no clear D gene. Germline V gene lookup returns CDR1 SGHTA and CDR2 FQGNSA. The CDR3 contains 15 residues. V was cut by 5 bases and J by 0 bases, with 10 bases left in between. CDR3 bases: TGTGCCAGCAGCGTAGATATCTCAACTAATGAAAAACTGTTTTTT. It encodes CASSVDISTNEKLFF.

Ten or more counts support this clonotype. The chain combines TRBV2 with TRBJ2-3, with 7 bases fitting TRBD1. The ends lost 11 bases at V and 5 bases at J; junction bases unmatched: 13. Germline values: CDR1 SNHLY, CDR2 FYNNEI. The CDR3 is 14 amino acids. In nucleotides, the CDR3 is TGTGCCGGAGGACTGACAGGGCCAGGAGATACGCAGTATTTT. It yields the protein CAGGLTGPGDTQYF.

This clonotype has a count of ten or more. The chain combines TRBV3-1 with TRBJ2-1, with D maybe TRBD1 (7 bases). This CDR3 comprises 13 residues. The V and J ends lost 6 bases and 9 bases respectively, with 15 bases between them. The germline V gene has CDR1 LGHDT and CDR2 YNNKEL (reference sequence). CDR3 residues: CASRHYQGGEQFF. The CDR3 DNA is TGTGCCAGCAGGCATTACCAGGGGGGTGAGCAGTTCTTC.

This clonotype came up many times. The V and J genes are TRBV6-6 and TRBJ1-5; D not certain. Trimming cost V 2 bases and J 0 bases, with 5 bases left between them. The CDR3 has 14 amino acids. Germline loops: CDR1 MNHNY, CDR2 SVGAGI (reference sequence). The CDR3 bases are TGTGCCAGCAGTTACGGGTATAGCAATCAGCCCCAGCATTTT. Protein: CASSYGYSNQPQHF.